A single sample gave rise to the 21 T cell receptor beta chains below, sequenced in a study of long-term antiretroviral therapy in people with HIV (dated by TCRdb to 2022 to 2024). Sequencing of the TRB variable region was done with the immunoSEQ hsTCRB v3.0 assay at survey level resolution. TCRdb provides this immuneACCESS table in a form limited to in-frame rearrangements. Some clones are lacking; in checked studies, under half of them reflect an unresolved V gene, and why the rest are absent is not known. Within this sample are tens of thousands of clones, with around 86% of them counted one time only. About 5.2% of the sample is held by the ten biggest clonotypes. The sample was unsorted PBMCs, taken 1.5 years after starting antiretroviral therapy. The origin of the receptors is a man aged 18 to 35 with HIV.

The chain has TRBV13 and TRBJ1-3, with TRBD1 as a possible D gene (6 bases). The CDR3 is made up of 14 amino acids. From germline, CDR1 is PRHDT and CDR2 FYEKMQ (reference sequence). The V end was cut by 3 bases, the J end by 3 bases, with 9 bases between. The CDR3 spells CASSLSRGGNTIYF. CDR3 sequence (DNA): TGTGCCAGCAGCTTGTCCAGGGGTGGAAACACCATATATTTT.

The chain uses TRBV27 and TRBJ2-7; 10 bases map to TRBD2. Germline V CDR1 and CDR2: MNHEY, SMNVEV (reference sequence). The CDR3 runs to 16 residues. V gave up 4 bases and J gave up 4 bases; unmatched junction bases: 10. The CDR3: CASSSPQTSGSYEQYF. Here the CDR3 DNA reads TGTGCCAGCAGTTCCCCCCAGACTAGCGGGTCATACGAGCAGTACTTC.

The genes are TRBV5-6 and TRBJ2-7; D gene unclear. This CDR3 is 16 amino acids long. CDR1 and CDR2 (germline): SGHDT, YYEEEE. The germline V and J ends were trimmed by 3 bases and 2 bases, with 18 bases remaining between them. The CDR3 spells CASSSPLGEGPYEQYF. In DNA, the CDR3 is TGTGCCAGCAGCTCCCCCCTTGGCGAAGGTCCCTACGAGCAGTACTTC.

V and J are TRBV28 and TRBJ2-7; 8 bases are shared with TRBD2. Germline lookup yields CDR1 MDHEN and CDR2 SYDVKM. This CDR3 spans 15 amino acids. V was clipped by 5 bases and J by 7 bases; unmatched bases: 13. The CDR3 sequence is CASSITGTRGSEQYF. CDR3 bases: TGTGCCAGCAGTATAACCGGGACTAGGGGGTCGGAGCAGTACTTC.

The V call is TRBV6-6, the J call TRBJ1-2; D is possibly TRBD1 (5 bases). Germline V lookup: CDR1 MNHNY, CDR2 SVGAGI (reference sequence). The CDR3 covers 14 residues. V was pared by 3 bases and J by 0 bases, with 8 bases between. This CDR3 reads CASSYGGTNYGYTF. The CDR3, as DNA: TGTGCCAGCAGTTATGGGGGGACTAACTATGGCTACACCTTC.

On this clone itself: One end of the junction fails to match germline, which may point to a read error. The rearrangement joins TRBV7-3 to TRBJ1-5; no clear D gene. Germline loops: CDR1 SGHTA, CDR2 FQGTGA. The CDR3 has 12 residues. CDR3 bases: TGCGTGTTGGGTTCGGGCAATCAGCCCCAGCATTTT. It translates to CVLGSGNQPQHF.

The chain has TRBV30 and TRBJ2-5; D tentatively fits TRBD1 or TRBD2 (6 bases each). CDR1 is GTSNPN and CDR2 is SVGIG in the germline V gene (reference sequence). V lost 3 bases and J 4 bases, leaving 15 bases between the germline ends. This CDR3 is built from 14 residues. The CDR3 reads CAWSVLQGGETQYF. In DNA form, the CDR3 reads TGTGCCTGGAGCGTGTTACAGGGAGGAGAGACCCAGTACTTC.

DNA of the CDR3: TGCGCCAGCAGCGCCGGGGCGCCTAATGAAAAACTGTTTTTT. Translating it yields CASSAGAPNEKLFF. The rearrangement links TRBV5-1 to TRBJ1-4, with D possibly being TRBD1 (5 bases). The V and J ends lost 4 bases and 3 bases respectively, with 10 bases between them. This CDR3 is 14 amino acids long. Per germline, CDR1 SGHRS and CDR2 YFSETQ.

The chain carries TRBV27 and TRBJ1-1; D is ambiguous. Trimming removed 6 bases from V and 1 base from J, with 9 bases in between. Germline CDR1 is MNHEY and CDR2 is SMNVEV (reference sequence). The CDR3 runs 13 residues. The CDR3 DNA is TGTGCCAGCAGGCCTTGGGAGAACACTGAAGCTTTCTTT. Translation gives CASRPWENTEAFF.

The CDR3 here is CATTEYRDSSYEQYF. The CDR3 DNA reads TGTGCCACAACAGAATACCGGGACTCCTCCTACGAGCAGTACTTC. This chain uses TRBV2 with TRBJ2-7, with a tentative D call TRBD2 (6 bases). This CDR3 is built from 15 residues. Per germline, CDR1 SNHLY and CDR2 FYNNEI. With 10 bases removed from V and 0 bases from J, the gap between germline ends came to 19 bases.

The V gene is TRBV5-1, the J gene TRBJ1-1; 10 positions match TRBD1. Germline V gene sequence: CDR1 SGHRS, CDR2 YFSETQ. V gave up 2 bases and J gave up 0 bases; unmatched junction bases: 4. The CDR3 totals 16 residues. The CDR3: CASSLTTGGLNTEAFF. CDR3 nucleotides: TGCGCCAGCAGCTTAACGACAGGGGGCTTGAACACTGAAGCTTTCTTT.

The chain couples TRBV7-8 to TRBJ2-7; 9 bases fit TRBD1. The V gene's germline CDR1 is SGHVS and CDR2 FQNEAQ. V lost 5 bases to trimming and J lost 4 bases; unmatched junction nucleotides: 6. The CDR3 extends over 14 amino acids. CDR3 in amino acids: CASSLTGGLYEQYF. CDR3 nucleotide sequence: TGTGCCAGCAGCCTGACAGGGGGGTTGTACGAGCAGTACTTC.

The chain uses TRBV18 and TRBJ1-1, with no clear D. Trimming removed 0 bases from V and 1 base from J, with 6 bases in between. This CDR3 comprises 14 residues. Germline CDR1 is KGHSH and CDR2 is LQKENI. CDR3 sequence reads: CASSPPRGNTEAFF. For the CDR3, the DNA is TGTGCCAGCTCACCACCCCGGGGGAACACTGAAGCTTTCTTT.

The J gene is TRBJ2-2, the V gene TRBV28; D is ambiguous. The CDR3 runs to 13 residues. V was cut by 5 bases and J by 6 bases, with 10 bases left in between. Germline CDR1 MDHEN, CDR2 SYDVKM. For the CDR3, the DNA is TGTGCCAGCAGTGCTGTCCGGGCCGGGGAGCTGTTTTTT. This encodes CASSAVRAGELFF.

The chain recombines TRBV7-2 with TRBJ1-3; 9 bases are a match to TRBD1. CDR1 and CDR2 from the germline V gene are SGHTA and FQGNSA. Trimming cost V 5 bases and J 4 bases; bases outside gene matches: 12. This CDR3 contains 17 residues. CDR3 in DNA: TGTGCCAGCAGCCAGGGACAGGGAGGTGTCGGGGGAAACACCATATATTTT. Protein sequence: CASSQGQGGVGGNTIYF. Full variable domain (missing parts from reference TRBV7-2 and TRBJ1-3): GAGVSQSPSNKVTEKGKDVELRCDPISGHTALYWYRQSLGQGLEFLIYFQGNSAPDKSGLPSDRFSAERTGGSVSTLTIQRTQQEDSAVYLCASSQGQGGVGGNTIYFGEGSWLTVV.

CDR3 sequence: CASSLSILSGTFAEQYF. The DNA of the CDR3 is TGTGCCAGCAGTTTAAGTATTCTGTCGGGCACCTTCGCCGAGCAGTACTTC. V and J are TRBV27 and TRBJ2-7, with D unclear. The length of the CDR3 is 17 residues. In germline, CDR1 is MNHEY, CDR2 SMNVEV (reference sequence). V lost 2 bases and J 6 bases, leaving 23 bases between the germline ends.

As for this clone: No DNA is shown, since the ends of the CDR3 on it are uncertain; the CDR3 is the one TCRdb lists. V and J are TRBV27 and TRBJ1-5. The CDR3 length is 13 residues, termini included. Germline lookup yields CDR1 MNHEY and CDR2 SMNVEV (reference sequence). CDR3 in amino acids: CASSSSRNQPQHF.

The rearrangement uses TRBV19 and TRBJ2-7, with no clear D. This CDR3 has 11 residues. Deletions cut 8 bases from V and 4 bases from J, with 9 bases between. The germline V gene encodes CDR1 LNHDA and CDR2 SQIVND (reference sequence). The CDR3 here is CASRGEYEQYF. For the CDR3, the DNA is TGTGCCAGTCGCGGCGAGTACGAGCAGTACTTC.

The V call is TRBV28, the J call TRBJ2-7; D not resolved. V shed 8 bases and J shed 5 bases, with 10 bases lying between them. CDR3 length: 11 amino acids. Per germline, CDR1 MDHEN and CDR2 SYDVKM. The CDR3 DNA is TGTGCCAGCGGGTCGATAAACGAGCAGTACTTC. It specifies CASGSINEQYF.

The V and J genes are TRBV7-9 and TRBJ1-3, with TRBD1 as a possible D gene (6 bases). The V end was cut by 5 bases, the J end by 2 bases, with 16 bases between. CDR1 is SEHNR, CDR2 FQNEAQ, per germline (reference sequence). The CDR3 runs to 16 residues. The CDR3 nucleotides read TGTGCCAGCAGCCTCCGGGCCGAGGGGGCTGGAAACACCATATATTTT. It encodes CASSLRAEGAGNTIYF.

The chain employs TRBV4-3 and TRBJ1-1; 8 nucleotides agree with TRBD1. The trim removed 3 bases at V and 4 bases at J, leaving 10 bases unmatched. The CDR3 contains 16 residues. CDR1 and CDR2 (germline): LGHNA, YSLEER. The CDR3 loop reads CASSQKISGGPTEAFF. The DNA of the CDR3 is TGCGCCAGCAGCCAGAAGATCTCAGGGGGCCCCACTGAAGCTTTCTTT.